The TCR beta chain described here comes from a study of blood T cell repertoires in COVID-19. Study details: Material from acute and convalescent COVID-19 was sourced from the United States, Italy and Spain.

This clone has only a few counts. With 5 bases clipped from V and 4 bases from J, the junction kept 10 bases outside the gene matches. The CDR3 is 15 residues long. The germline V gene has CDR1 MNHEY and CDR2 SVGAGI. Per the original data handling: How many nucleated cells were present was estimated from reference gene primer amplification. The method was immunoSEQ multiplex PCR; TCRdb's version includes in-frame clones alone and lacks a portion of them. V and J calls and clone size are those listed in that table; D and trimming were worked out from the DNA. Of under 200,000 clones detected, about 90% appear once; the ten largest clones hold roughly 2.5%.

The V gene is TRBV6-5, the J gene TRBJ1-2, with 7 bases lining up with TRBD1. The source is a man aged 40-50 years with active or convalescent COVID-19. The specimen sequenced was peripheral blood. In DNA, the CDR3 is TGTGCCAGCAGTCCGAATCTTCCAGGGGGCTATGGCTACACCTTC. Protein sequence: CASSPNLPGGYGYTF.